Sequencing of this T cell receptor (beta chain) was carried out in a study of shared clonotypes between healthy human individuals. The overall study: Plates per donor: three CD4 naive, three CD4 memory, two CD8 naive, one CD8 memory.

Repertoires were generated with immunoSEQ multiplex PCR, while TCRdb's copy carries only in-frame clones and drops some. Counted here are about 2.4 million clones, more than 85% occurring once; the ten biggest clones make up 0.36%. Germline lookup yields CDR1 MNHEY and CDR2 SMNVEV (reference sequence). The CDR3 is 14 residues long. The ends were cut back, 4 bases at V and 9 bases at J, with 19 bases in the middle. Notes on the study in general: Rarefaction analysis demonstrated incomplete sorted-subset sequencing notwithstanding large depth. Naive CD4 clonotypes were shared across a handful of donors at about 5.2%.

With regard to this clone: Its antigen remains unidentified.

The chain carries TRBV27 and TRBJ2-7; D gene uncertain. The sequence was obtained from a young man in good health. Some clones in this sample may be carry-over from other donors' samples. The sample was naive CD4+ T cells from PBMCs. The subset denotes: CD45RA+ positively selected. CDR3 region: CASSSPLRAVGQYF. In DNA form, the CDR3 reads TGTGCCAGCAGTTCCCCCCTTCGGGCAGTGGGGCAGTACTTC.